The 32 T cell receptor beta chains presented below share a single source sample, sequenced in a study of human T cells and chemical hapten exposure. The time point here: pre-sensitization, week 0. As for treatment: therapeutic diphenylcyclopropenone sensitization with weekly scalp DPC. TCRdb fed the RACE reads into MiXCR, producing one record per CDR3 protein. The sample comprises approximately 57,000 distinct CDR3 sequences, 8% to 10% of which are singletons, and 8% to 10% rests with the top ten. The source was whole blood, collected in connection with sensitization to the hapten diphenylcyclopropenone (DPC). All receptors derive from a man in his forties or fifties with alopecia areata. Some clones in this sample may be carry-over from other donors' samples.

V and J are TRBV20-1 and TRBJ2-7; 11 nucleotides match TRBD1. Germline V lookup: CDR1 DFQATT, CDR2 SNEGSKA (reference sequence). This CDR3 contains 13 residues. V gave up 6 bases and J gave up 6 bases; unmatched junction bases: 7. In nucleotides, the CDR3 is TGCAGTGCAAGTGGGACAGGGGGGATCGAGCAGTACTTC. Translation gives CSASGTGGIEQYF.

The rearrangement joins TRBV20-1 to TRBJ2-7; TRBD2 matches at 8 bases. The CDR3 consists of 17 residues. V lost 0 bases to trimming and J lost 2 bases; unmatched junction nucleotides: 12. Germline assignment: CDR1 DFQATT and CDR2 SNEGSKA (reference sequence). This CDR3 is CSARDREGHITAYEQYF. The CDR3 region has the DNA TGCAGTGCTAGAGATCGGGAGGGACACATAACCGCCTACGAGCAGTACTTC.

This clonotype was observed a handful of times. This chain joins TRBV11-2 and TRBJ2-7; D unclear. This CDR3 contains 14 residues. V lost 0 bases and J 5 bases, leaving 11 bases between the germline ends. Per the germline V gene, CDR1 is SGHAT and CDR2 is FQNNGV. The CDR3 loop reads CASSLDRNVDEQYF. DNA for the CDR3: TGTGCCAGCAGCTTAGATCGGAATGTAGACGAGCAGTACTTC.

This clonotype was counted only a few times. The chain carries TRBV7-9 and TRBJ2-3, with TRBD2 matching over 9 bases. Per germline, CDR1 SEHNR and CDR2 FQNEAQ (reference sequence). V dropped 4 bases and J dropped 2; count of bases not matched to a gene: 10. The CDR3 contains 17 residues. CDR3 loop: CASSSRGRGYLTDTQYF. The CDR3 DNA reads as TGTGCCAGCAGCTCGCGCGGGAGGGGCTACCTCACAGATACGCAGTATTTT.

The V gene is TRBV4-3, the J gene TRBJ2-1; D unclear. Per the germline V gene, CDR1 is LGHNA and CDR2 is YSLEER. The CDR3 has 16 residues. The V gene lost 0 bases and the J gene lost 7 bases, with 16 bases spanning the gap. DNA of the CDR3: TGCGCCAGCAGCCAAGATGACGGCGGAGCGTGGAATGAGCAGTTCTTC. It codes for CASSQDDGGAWNEQFF.

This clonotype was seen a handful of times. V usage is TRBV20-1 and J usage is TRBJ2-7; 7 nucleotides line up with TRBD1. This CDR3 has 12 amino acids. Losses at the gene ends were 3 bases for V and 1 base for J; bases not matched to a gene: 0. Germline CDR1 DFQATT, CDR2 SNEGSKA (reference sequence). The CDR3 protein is CSARGQSYEQYF. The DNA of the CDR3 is TGCAGTGCTAGGGGACAGTCCTACGAGCAGTACTTC.

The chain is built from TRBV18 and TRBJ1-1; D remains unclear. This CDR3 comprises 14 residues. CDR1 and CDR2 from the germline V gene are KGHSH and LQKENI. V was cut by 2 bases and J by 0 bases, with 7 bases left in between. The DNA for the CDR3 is TGTGCCAGCTCACCAGCGATCATGAACACTGAAGCTTTCTTT. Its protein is CASSPAIMNTEAFF.

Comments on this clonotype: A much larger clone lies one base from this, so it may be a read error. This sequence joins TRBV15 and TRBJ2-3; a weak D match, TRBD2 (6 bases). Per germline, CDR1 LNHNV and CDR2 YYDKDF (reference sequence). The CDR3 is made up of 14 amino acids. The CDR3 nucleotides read TGTGCCACCAGCAGAGATGCACTAGCAGATACGCACTATTTT. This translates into CATSRDALADTHYF.

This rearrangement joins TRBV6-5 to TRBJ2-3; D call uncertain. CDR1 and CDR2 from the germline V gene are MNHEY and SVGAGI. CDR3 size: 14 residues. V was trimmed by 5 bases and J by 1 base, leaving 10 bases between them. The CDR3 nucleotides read TGTGCCAGCAGTCCTCAGGCGGGCACAGATACGCAGTATTTT. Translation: CASSPQAGTDTQYF.

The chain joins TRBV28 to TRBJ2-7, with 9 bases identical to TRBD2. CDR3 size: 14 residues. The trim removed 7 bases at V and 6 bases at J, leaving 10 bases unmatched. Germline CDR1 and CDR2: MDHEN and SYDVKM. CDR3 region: CASTSRGRAVEQYF. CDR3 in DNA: TGTGCCAGCACGTCGCGCGGGAGGGCCGTCGAGCAGTACTTC.

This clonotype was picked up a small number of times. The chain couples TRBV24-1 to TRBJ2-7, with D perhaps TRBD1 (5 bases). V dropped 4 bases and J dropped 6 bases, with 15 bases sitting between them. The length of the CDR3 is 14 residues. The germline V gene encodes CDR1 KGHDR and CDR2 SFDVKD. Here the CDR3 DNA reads TGTGCCACCAGTGAAGCCGGACATCCTTCCGAGCAGTACTTC. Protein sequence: CATSEAGHPSEQYF.

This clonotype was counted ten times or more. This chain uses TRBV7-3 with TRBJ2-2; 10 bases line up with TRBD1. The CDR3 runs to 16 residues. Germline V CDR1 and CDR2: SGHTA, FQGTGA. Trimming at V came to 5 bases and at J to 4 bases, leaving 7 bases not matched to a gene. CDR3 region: CASSPTGGRATGELFF. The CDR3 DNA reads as TGTGCCAGCAGCCCGACAGGGGGCAGGGCCACCGGGGAGCTGTTTTTT.

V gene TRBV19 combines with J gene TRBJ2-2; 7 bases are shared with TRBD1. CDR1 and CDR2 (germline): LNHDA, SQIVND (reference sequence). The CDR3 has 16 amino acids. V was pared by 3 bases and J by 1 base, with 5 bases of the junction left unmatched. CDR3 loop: CASSIKGALNTGELFF. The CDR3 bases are TGTGCCAGTAGTATTAAGGGGGCGTTGAACACCGGGGAGCTGTTTTTT.

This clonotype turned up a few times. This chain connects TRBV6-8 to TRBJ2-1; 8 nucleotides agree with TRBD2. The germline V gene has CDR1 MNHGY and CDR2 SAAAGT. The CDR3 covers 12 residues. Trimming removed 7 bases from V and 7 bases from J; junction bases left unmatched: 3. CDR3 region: CASKAGGNEQFF. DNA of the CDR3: TGTGCCAGCAAGGCGGGAGGAAATGAGCAGTTCTTC.

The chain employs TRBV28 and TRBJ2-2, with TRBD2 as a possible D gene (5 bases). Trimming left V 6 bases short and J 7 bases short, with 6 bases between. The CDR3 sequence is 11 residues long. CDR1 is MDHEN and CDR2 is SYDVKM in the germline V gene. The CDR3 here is CASRGSGELFF. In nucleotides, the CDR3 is TGTGCCAGCAGGGGGAGCGGGGAGCTGTTTTTT.

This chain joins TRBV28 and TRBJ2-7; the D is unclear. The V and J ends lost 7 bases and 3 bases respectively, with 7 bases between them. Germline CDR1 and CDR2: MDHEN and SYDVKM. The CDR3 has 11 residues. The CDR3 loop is CASTNIYEQYF. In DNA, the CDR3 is TGTGCCAGCACCAACATCTACGAGCAGTACTTC.

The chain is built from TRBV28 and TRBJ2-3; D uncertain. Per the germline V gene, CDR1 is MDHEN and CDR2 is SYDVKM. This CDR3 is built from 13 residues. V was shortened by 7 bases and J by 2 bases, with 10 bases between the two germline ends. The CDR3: CASKIGPTDTQYF. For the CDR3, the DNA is TGTGCCAGCAAGATCGGACCCACAGATACGCAGTATTTT.

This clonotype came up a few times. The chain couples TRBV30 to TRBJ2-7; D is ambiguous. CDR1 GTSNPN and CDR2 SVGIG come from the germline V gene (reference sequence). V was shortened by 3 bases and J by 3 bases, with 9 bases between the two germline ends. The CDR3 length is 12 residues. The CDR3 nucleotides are TGTGCCTGGAGGGCTAGGTACTACGAGCAGTACTTC. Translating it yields CAWRARYYEQYF.

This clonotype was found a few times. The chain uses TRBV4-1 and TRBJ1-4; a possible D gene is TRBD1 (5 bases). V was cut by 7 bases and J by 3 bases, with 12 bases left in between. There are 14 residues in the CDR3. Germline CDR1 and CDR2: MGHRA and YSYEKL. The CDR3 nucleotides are TGCGCCAGCAACGCAGGGTTCTCTAATGAAAAACTGTTTTTT. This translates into CASNAGFSNEKLFF.

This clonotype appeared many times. The CDR3 reads CASSPASGANTGELFF. The CDR3 region has the DNA TGTGCCAGCAGCCCCGCTAGCGGAGCAAACACCGGGGAGCTGTTTTTT. J is TRBJ2-2 and V is TRBV11-3; 7 bases are a match to TRBD2. The length of the CDR3 is 16 residues. Germline V gene data show CDR1 as SGHNT and CDR2 as YENEEA. V lost 5 bases and J lost 2; bases outside the gene matches: 8.

CDR3 sequence reads: CASSYRLSGPNNEQFF. In DNA, the CDR3 is TGTGCCAGCAGCTATCGACTATCGGGACCTAACAATGAGCAGTTCTTC. The J gene is TRBJ2-1, the V gene TRBV9; D tentatively fits TRBD1 or TRBD2 (5 bases each). V dropped 4 bases and J dropped 5 bases, with 19 bases sitting between them. Germline V lookup: CDR1 SGDLS, CDR2 YYNGEE. CDR3 length equals 16 residues.

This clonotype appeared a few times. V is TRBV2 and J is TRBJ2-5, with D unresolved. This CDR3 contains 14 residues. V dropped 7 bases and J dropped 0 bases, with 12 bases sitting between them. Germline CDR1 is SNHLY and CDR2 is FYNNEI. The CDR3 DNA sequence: TGTGCCAGCATACTGAGTTGGAACCAAGAGACCCAGTACTTC. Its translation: CASILSWNQETQYF. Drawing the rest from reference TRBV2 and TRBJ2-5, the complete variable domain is EPEVTQTPSHQVTQMGQEVILRCVPISNHLYFYWYRQILGQKVEFLVSFYNNEISEKSEIFDDQFSVERPDGSNFTLKIRSTKLEDSAMYFCASILSWNQETQYFGPGTRLLVL.

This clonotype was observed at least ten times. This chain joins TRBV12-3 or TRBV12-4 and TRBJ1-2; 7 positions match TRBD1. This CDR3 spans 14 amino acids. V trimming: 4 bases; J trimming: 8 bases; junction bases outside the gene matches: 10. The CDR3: CASSSSTGERGYTF. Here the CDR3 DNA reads TGTGCCAGCAGTTCCTCTACAGGGGAGCGAGGCTACACCTTC.

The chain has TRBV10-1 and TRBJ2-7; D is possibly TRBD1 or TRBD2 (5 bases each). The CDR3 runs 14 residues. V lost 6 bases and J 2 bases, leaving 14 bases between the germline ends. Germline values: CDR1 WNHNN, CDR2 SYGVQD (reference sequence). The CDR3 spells CASRPGTGTYEQYF. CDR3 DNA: TGCGCCAGCAGGCCGGGGACGGGGACCTACGAGCAGTACTTC.

CDR3 DNA sequence: TGTGCCAGCAGTCCGACTGCCGAGCAGTACTTC. Protein product: CASSPTAEQYF. The rearrangement links TRBV2 to TRBJ2-7; D not resolved. Germline CDR1 is SNHLY and CDR2 is FYNNEI. V was cut by 5 bases and J by 6 bases, with 8 bases left in between. The CDR3 has 11 amino acids.

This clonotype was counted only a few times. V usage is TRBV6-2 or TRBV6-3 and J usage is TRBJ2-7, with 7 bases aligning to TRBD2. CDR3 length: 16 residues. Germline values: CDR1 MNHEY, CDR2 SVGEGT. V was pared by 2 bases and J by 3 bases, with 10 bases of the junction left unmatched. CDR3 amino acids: CASSYAPLADLYEQYF. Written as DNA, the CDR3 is TGTGCCAGCAGTTACGCACCCCTAGCGGACCTCTACGAGCAGTACTTC.

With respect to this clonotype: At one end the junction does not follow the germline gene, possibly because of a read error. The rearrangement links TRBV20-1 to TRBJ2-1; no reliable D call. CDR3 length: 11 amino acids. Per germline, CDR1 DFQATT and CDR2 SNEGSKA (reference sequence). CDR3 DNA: TGCAGTGTTAGAGGTTACAATGAGCAGTTCTTC. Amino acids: CSVRGYNEQFF.

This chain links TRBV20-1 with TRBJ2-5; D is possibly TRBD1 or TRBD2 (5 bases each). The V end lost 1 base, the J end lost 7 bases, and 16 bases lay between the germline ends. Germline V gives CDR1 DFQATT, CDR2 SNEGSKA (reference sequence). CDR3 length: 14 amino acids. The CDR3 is CSARASTGRATQYF. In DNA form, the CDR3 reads TGCAGTGCTAGAGCCTCGACGGGACGGGCGACCCAGTACTTC.

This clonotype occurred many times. CDR3 region: CASSDSGAGANVLTF. As DNA, the CDR3 is TGTGCCAGCAGTGACTCGGGGGCTGGGGCCAACGTCCTGACTTTC. The chain joins TRBV6-4 to TRBJ2-6; D is perhaps TRBD1 or TRBD2 (5 bases each). The CDR3 extends over 15 amino acids. Germline values: CDR1 MRHNA, CDR2 SNTAGT. The V gene lost 0 bases and the J gene lost 2 bases, with 5 bases spanning the gap.

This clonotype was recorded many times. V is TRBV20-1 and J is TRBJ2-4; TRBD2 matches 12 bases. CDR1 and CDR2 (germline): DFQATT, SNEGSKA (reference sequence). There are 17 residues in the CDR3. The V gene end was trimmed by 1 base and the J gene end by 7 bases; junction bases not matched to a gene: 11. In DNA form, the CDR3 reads TGCAGTGCTAGAGGTTCGACTAGCGGGAGAACTAGGAACATTCAGTACTTC. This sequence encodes CSARGSTSGRTRNIQYF.

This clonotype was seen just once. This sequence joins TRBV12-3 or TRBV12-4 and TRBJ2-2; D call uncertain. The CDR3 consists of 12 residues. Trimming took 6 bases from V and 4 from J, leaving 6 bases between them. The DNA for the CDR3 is TGTGCCAGCAGCTTCCGCACCGGGGAGCTGTTTTTT. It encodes CASSFRTGELFF.

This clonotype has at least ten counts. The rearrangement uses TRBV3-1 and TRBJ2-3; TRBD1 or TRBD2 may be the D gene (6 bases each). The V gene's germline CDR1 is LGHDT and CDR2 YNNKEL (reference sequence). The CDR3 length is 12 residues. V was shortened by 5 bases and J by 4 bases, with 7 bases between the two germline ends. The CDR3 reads CASSRGADTQYF. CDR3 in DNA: TGTGCCAGCAGCAGGGGGGCAGATACGCAGTATTTT.